A selection of T cell receptor beta chains follows, all from one sample in a study of control samples from healthy donors and cancer patients. Clones were read by immunoSEQ multiplex PCR, and TCRdb kept only the in-frame ones, dropping some. The table has 80,000 to 100,000 clones, 80% to 95% seen once; the top ten hold around 3%. Sequenced material: blood. Receptors were obtained from a human donor in good health. The donor label of this sample is uncertain. CDR3s include the opening cysteine and the closing phenylalanine or tryptophan. The D gene is left open where the match is weak. Rows may omit the clone size; those that give it use once, few, many or a size class.

TRBV7-8	15	NA	NA	TRBJ2-5	TGTGCCAGCAGCACTCCACAGGGACTCTCAGAGACCCAGTACTTC	CASSTPQGLSETQYF
TRBV5-6	16	NA	TRBD1	TRBJ2-7	TGTGCCAGCAGAAAAAAGCCGGGACAGGGCAGCTACGAGCAGTACTTC	CASRKKPGQGSYEQYF
TRBV30	13	NA	NA	TRBJ1-1	TGTGCCTGGAAAGGGACACTGAACACTGAAGCTTTCTTT	CAWKGTLNTEAFF
TRBV20-1	15	NA	NA	TRBJ2-3	TGCAGTGCTAGTGGGCACTGGAAGGGCACAGATACGCAGTATTTT	CSASGHWKGTDTQYF
TRBV6-5	15	NA	TRBD2	TRBJ2-1	TGTGCCAGCAGAATAGCGGGGGGGCCCTACAATGAGCAGTTCTTC	CASRIAGGPYNEQFF
TRBV27	13	NA	NA	TRBJ1-2	TGTGCCAGCAGACTAGGGGGGGCGAGTGGCTACACCTTC	CASRLGGASGYTF
TRBV9	14	NA	TRBD1	TRBJ2-1	TGTGCCAGCAGCCTACGGACAGGCCGTGATGAGCAGTTCTTC	CASSLRTGRDEQFF
TRBV6-1	15	NA	NA	TRBJ1-2	TGTGCCAGCAGTGAAGCGAACAGGGCCCACTATGGCTACACCTTC	CASSEANRAHYGYTF
TRBV19	14	NA	NA	TRBJ1-4	TGTGCCAGTAGTATACAGGGACAAGGCGAAAAACTGTTTTTT	CASSIQGQGEKLFF
TRBV20-1	15	NA	TRBD2	TRBJ2-2	TGCAGTGCTAGTCCATCGGGGGGGAGCACCGGGGAGCTGTTTTTT	CSASPSGGSTGELFF
TRBV30	14	NA	NA	TRBJ1-3	TGTGCCTGGAGTATCCTCAGGGGTGGAAACACCATATATTTT	CAWSILRGGNTIYF
TRBV19	13	NA	NA	TRBJ1-4	TGTGCCAGTAGTCGAGCACTCAATGAAAAACTGTTTTTT	CASSRALNEKLFF
TRBV5-1	14	NA	NA	TRBJ1-1	TGCGCCAGCAGCCTTGGACAGCAGAACACTGAAGCTTTCTTT	CASSLGQQNTEAFF
TRBV6-5	15	few	NA	TRBJ2-1	TGTGCCAGCAGTAAAAGACTAGGAAGATACAATGAGCAGTTCTTC	CASSKRLGRYNEQFF
TRBV4-2	15	NA	NA	TRBJ2-7	TGTGCCAGCAGCCAAGTCTCACCTAAATCCTACGAGCAGTACTTC	CASSQVSPKSYEQYF
TRBV18	14	NA	TRBD1	TRBJ1-1	TGTGCCAGCTCACCGACAGGGTCGAACACTGAAGCTTTCTTT	CASSPTGSNTEAFF
TRBV7-8	19	NA	TRBD2	TRBJ2-4	TGTGCCAGCAGCTCGGGGGCTAGCGGGGGCCTTCTAGCCAAAAACATTCAGTACTTC	CASSSGASGGLLAKNIQYF